This TCR beta chain was profiled in a study of cytomegalovirus exposure and HLA in healthy donors. Study results and caveats: Reports described diagnosis of cytomegalovirus status by the classifier as highly specific and sensitive. It was 164 TCR beta chains that were listed as cytomegalovirus-associated. In a later analysis, DRB1 alleles had the most associated TCRs; HLA-C alleles the fewest. There were some V segments, including TRBV6-2 and TRBV6-3, excluded as indistinguishable.

Trimming stripped 7 bases from V and 4 bases from J, with 11 bases between. The germline gives CDR1 MNHNS, CDR2 SASEGT. CDR3 size: 13 residues. On this clone: Its target is unknown.

PCR was performed using 60 Vbeta and 13 Jbeta primers. Here immunoSEQ multiplex PCR was the method, and the copy in TCRdb shows in-frame clones only, minus some. The data show 150,000 to 200,000 clones, more than 70% seen once. This sequence joins TRBV6-1 and TRBJ1-3; D call uncertain. Sequenced: PBMCs. The receptor was derived from a woman between 40 and 55 years old in good health and CMV-seronegative. The CDR3 is CASKTPGGNTIYF. Written as DNA, the CDR3 is TGTGCCAGCAAGACTCCGGGGGGAAACACCATATATTTT.